What follows describes a single T cell receptor beta chain. The antigen it binds to is not known. Per-base qualities were not stored, and no clone one base away is much larger. These data originate in a study of vaccination effects on CD4 cells after COVID-19 (dated by TCRdb to between 2021 and 2022). With respect to the entire study: Two doses of either the BNT162b2 or the mRNA-1273 mRNA SARS-CoV-2 vaccine were administered to participants. The Oncomine TCR Beta short-read assay on an Illumina iSeq 100 was used to sequence cultures from other donors in the study. Altogether, roughly 10 COVID-19 convalescent patients and a handful of SARS-CoV-2-naive healthy vaccine recipients made up the full study. SARS-CoV-2 spike-specific CD4+ TCR repertoires from before and after mRNA vaccination were compared in COVID-19 convalescent patients and in infection-naive vaccine recipients.

The library relied on the immunoSEQ multiplex PCR assay. DNA from the CD4+ T cells that had been cultured and isolated underwent TCR beta CDR3 sequencing. In the authors' own workflow: Non-productive TCR sequences were removed and reads were trimmed to the CDR3 region, keeping CDR3s of at least 7 amino acids. The MANAFEST web app was used to identify antigen-specific clonotypes by comparing expansion in peptide wells with expansion in reference cultures. To count as positive, a clone had to show expansion at FDR<0.05 compared with the reference and with all other wells, an odds ratio above 5, and a frequency above 0.1% in two replicate wells. Cross-reactive clonotypes were defined as significantly expanded in SARS-CoV-2 spike wells and in at least one common cold coronavirus spike condition. CDR3 similarity was assessed by Levenshtein distance with the stringdist R package, and unrooted trees were built with ape in R 3.6.1. TCRdb holds this immuneACCESS table with in-frame rearrangements only. Some clones are missing; in checked studies, unresolved V genes explain under half, and the rest has no known cause. V and J calls and clone size follow that table, whereas D and trimming were derived from the DNA. The sample table records under 55,000 clones; roughly 79% of these occur just once. The ten largest clones represent roughly 5.6% of the sample.

In the ViraFEST assay, PBMC were stimulated with viral peptide pools, and antigen-specific CD4+ T cell clonotypes were then identified by expansion using TCR sequencing. After about 9 days of culture, CD4+ T cells were isolated with the EasySep CD4+ T cell isolation kit. Healthy vaccine recipients had no prior SARS-CoV-2 infection, confirmed by negative nucleocapsid antibodies before and after vaccination. Each well held some 1.9 million PBMC cultured in IMDM containing roughly 5% human AB serum, about 10 IU/ml IL-2 and gentamicin, along with roughly 10 ug/ml peptides. On days 3 and 7, half of the culture medium was replaced with fresh IL-2-containing medium. Unless otherwise noted, each peptide stimulation condition was cultured in triplicate wells. PBMC were separated from whole blood using Ficoll-Paque Plus gradient centrifugation and were then either cryopreserved at -140C or used fresh. The overlapping peptide pools covered the spike proteins of SARS-CoV-2 as well as those of the common cold coronaviruses HCoV-NL63, HCoV-OC43 and HCoV-229E. The QIAamp micro DNA kit was used to extract genomic DNA from the cultured CD4+ T cells.

Overall study results and their limits: The study was limited by a small number of convalescent patients, and early post-infection timepoints were lacking. At late post-vaccination timepoints, both infection-induced and vaccine-induced clones showed marked clonal contraction, consistent with waning T cell responses. Among healthy vaccine recipients, nearly all vaccine-induced clones were SARS-CoV-2 mono-reactive, and only 1 of 255 was cross-reactive with common cold coronaviruses.

The clonotype originates from a human donor who received a COVID-19 vaccine. The sample was CD4+ T cells from PBMCs cultured with HCoV-OC43 spike peptides, taken before COVID-19 vaccination. According to the study, the label for this sample's cell subset or site signals: HCoV-OC43 spike overlapping peptide pool stimulation.

Here is the DNA: TGTGCCAGCAGGGGGGGAGGTTCGAACACTGAAGCTTTCTTT. This encodes CASRGGGSNTEAFF. The chain couples TRBV3-1 (or the pseudogene TRBV3-2) to TRBJ1-1; the D gene is possibly TRBD1, with 5 bases matching. Reading the germline V gene (reference sequence) gives CDR1 LGHDT and CDR2 YNNKEL. The CDR3 runs 14 amino acids, cysteine and phenylalanine included. CDR3 DNA only is kept here, 42 bases in frame from base 1. The germline ends are 12 bases apart after V is trimmed by 6 bases and J by 1 base.